A selection of T cell receptor beta chains follows, all from one sample in a study of shared clonotypes between healthy human individuals. Measured with immunoSEQ multiplex PCR; TCRdb has only the in-frame clones, and not every one. Of about 1 million clones in the sample, about 76% are singletons; the top ten hold 1.4%. The sequenced sample was memory CD4+ T cells sorted from blood. Receptor source: a young man in good health. Each CDR3 is given with its conserved first and last residue. The D gene is left open where the match is weak. Clone size is shown for a subset of rows, as once, few, many or a class of expanded clone.

abundance	v_gene	d_gene	j_gene	CDR3aa	CDR3nt
-	TRBV15	-	TRBJ1-2	CATSRGAGTYGYTF	TGTGCCACCAGCAGAGGGGCGGGGACCTATGGCTACACCTTC
-	TRBV5-4	-	TRBJ1-2	CASSLMNYGYTF	TGTGCCAGCAGCTTGATGAACTATGGCTACACCTTC
-	TRBV27	-	TRBJ2-3	CASSLGRGDTQYF	TGTGCCAGCAGTTTGGGTAGGGGAGATACGCAGTATTTT
-	TRBV29-1	-	TRBJ1-2	CSVGPESYTF	TGCAGCGTGGGACCTGAATCCTACACCTTC
many	TRBV12-5	-	TRBJ1-4	CASGPPGTNEKLFF	TGTGCTAGTGGCCCCCCAGGGACTAATGAAAAACTGTTTTTT
-	TRBV6-1	-	TRBJ2-7	CASSAVRQYEQYF	TGTGCCAGCAGTGCGGTCAGACAATACGAGCAGTACTTC
few	TRBV5-1	-	TRBJ1-1	CASSLEGGNTEAFF	TGCGCCAGCAGCTTGGAAGGGGGGAACACTGAAGCTTTCTTT
-	TRBV30	TRBD1	TRBJ1-1	CAWSRGQLNTEAFF	TGTGCCTGGAGTAGGGGACAGCTAAACACTGAAGCTTTCTTT
few	TRBV30	-	TRBJ1-1	CAWIGLFNTEAFF	TGTGCCTGGATTGGCCTCTTTAACACTGAAGCTTTCTTT
-	TRBV7-7	-	TRBJ2-3	CASSLEGGNTDTQYF	TGTGCTAGCAGCTTAGAAGGCGGAAACACAGATACGCAGTATTTT
-	TRBV5-1	-	TRBJ2-5	CASSTTVKPGTQYF	TGCGCCAGCAGCACGACAGTTAAACCGGGGACCCAGTACTTC
-	TRBV6-5	-	TRBJ2-3	CASRSDFTDTQYF	TGTGCCAGCAGAAGCGACTTTACGGATACGCAGTATTTT
-	TRBV18	TRBD1	TRBJ2-5	CASSPPDRGETQYF	TGTGCCAGCTCACCCCCGGACAGGGGAGAGACCCAGTACTTC
few	TRBV6-1	-	TRBJ2-7	CASSLTYEQYF	TGTGCCAGCAGTCTGACCTACGAGCAGTACTTC
-	TRBV15	-	TRBJ1-2	CATSRDLIPGNYGYTF	TGTGCCACCAGCAGAGATCTTATCCCAGGGAACTATGGCTACACCTTC
-	TRBV6-1	-	TRBJ1-3	CASSVSESSGNTIYF	TGTGCCAGCAGCGTCTCAGAGAGCTCTGGAAACACCATATATTTT
-	TRBV6-1	TRBD1	TRBJ2-1	CASSRTGDWNEQFF	TGTGCCAGCTCGAGGACAGGGGATTGGAATGAGCAGTTCTTC
-	TRBV5-1	-	TRBJ2-5	CASSLGVETQYF	TGCGCCAGCAGCTTGGGGGTAGAGACCCAGTACTTC
-	TRBV5-4	TRBD1	TRBJ1-4	CASSPTGNSGKLFF	TGTGCCAGCAGCCCGACAGGGAACTCTGGAAAACTGTTTTTT
-	TRBV6-5	-	TRBJ1-4	CALARSKNEQLFF	TGTGCCCTTGCCAGGTCCAAGAATGAACAACTGTTTTTT
-	TRBV23-1	-	TRBJ2-2	CARSQMTGELFF	TGCGCCAGGTCGCAGATGACCGGGGAGCTGTTTTTT
-	TRBV5-5	TRBD1	TRBJ1-2	CASSLGGGRGYTF	TGTGCCAGCAGCTTGGGAGGGGGCCGTGGCTACACCTTC
-	TRBV6-9	TRBD1	TRBJ1-1	CARDRGFGTEAFF	TGTGCGAGGGACAGGGGGTTTGGCACTGAAGCTTTCTTT
few	TRBV5-1	-	TRBJ1-3	CASSLGSSGNTIYF	TGCGCCAGCAGCTTAGGGTCCTCTGGAAACACCATATATTTT
once	TRBV7-2	-	TRBJ2-1	CASSLNFGPTSSYNEQFF	TGTGCCAGCAGCTTGAATTTTGGGCCGACGAGCTCCTACAATGAGCAGTTCTTC
-	TRBV5-1	-	TRBJ2-7	CASSLEGGFYEQYF	TGCGCCAGCAGCCTGGAGGGCGGGTTCTACGAGCAGTACTTC
-	TRBV7-2	-	TRBJ1-1	CASSINTEAFF	TGTGCCAGCAGCATAAACACTGAAGCTTTCTTT
-	TRBV9	-	TRBJ1-3	CASSVAGLEGNTIYF	TGTGCCAGCAGCGTAGCAGGGCTGGAAGGAAACACCATATATTTT
once	TRBV2	-	TRBJ2-2	CASSRWGSGELFF	TGTGCCAGCTCAAGGTGGGGCTCCGGGGAGCTGTTTTTT
-	TRBV2	-	TRBJ1-3	CASSLGQGGNTIYF	TGTGCCAGCAGCCTGGGGCAGGGTGGAAACACCATATATTTT
many	TRBV7-2	-	TRBJ2-7	CASSPPGPGWGNPTYEQYF	TGTGCCAGCAGCCCACCCGGTCCCGGCTGGGGGAACCCCACCTACGAGCAGTACTTC
-	TRBV6-5	-	TRBJ1-5	CASSYRAEGQPQHF	TGTGCCAGCAGTTACAGGGCTGAGGGTCAGCCCCAGCATTTT
-	TRBV6-1	TRBD1	TRBJ1-2	CASRGTGWYGYTF	TGTGCCAGCAGAGGGACAGGGTGGTATGGCTACACCTTC
-	TRBV5-8	-	TRBJ2-3	CASSTLTASGTDTQYF	TGTGCCAGCAGCACTTTGACAGCCAGTGGCACAGATACGCAGTATTTT
-	TRBV4-3	-	TRBJ1-5	CASSQVPQRIYRNQPQHF	TGCGCCAGCAGCCAAGTCCCCCAGAGAATCTACCGCAATCAGCCCCAGCATTTT
-	TRBV6-1	-	TRBJ1-5	CASQRTSGNQPQHF	TGTGCCAGCCAAAGGACTAGCGGCAATCAGCCCCAGCATTTT
-	TRBV7-9	-	TRBJ1-6	CASSLTHEASPLHF	TGTGCCAGCAGCTTAACTCACGAGGCTTCACCCCTCCACTTT
-	TRBV6-5	TRBD1	TRBJ1-5	CASSPTGAVQPQHF	TGTGCCAGCAGTCCTACAGGGGCAGTACAGCCCCAGCATTTT
few	TRBV19	-	TRBJ2-7	CASSIDPGRPEQYF	TGTGCCAGTAGTATAGATCCCGGACGGCCTGAGCAGTACTTC
-	TRBV25-1	TRBD1	TRBJ2-5	CASSRGETQYF	TGTGCCAGCAGCAGGGGGGAGACCCAGTACTTC
few	TRBV9	TRBD1	TRBJ1-1	CASSGPQGSTEAFF	TGTGCCAGCAGCGGACCACAGGGGTCCACTGAAGCTTTCTTT
-	TRBV7-9	-	TRBJ1-1	CASSFEIYTEAFF	TGTGCCAGCAGCTTTGAGATTTACACTGAAGCTTTCTTT
few	TRBV5-4	-	TRBJ2-3	CASSSPTTTVDTQYF	TGTGCCAGCAGCTCCCCAACGACGACCGTAGATACGCAGTATTTT
-	TRBV2	-	TRBJ1-1	CASSGQANTEAFF	TGTGCCAGCAGTGGGCAGGCGAACACTGAAGCTTTCTTT
many	TRBV18	-	TRBJ2-1	CASSPEGWYNEQFF	TGTGCCAGCTCACCGGAAGGGTGGTACAATGAGCAGTTCTTC
-	TRBV6-6	TRBD2	TRBJ2-1	CASSQGLVNEQFF	TGTGCCAGCAGCCAGGGACTAGTCAATGAGCAGTTCTTC
-	TRBV29-1	TRBD1	TRBJ2-3	CSTKQGADTQYF	TGCAGCACCAAACAGGGGGCAGATACGCAGTATTTT
-	TRBV7-6	-	TRBJ1-2	CASSLDTAYGYTF	TGTGCCAGCAGCCTGGACACGGCCTATGGCTACACCTTC
-	TRBV10-2	-	TRBJ2-1	CASSQLSAKLYNEQFF	TGCGCCAGCAGTCAACTTAGCGCGAAACTCTACAATGAGCAGTTCTTC
-	TRBV7-9	TRBD1	TRBJ2-5	CASSARTGETQYF	TGTGCCAGCAGCGCCCGGACAGGAGAGACCCAGTACTTC
-	TRBV4-3	TRBD2	TRBJ2-7	CASSQFGTSGFYEQYF	TGCGCCAGCAGCCAATTTGGGACTAGCGGATTCTACGAGCAGTACTTC
-	TRBV7-8	TRBD2	TRBJ2-2	CASSPRTSLNTGELFF	TGTGCCAGCAGCCCCCGGACTAGCCTTAACACCGGGGAGCTGTTTTTT
-	TRBV30	TRBD2	TRBJ2-7	CAWRTGGVREQYF	TGTGCCTGGAGGACGGGGGGAGTACGCGAGCAGTACTTC